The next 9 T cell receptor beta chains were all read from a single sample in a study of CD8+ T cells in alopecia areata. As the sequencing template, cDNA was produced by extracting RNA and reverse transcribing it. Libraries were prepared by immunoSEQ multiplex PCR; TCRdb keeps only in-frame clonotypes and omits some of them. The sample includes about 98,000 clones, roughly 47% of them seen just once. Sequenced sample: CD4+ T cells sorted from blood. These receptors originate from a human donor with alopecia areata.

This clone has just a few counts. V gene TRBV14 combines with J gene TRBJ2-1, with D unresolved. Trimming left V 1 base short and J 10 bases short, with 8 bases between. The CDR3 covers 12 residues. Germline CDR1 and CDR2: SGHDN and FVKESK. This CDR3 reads CASSQVRREQFF. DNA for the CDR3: TGTGCCAGCAGCCAAGTTAGAAGGGAGCAGTTCTTC.

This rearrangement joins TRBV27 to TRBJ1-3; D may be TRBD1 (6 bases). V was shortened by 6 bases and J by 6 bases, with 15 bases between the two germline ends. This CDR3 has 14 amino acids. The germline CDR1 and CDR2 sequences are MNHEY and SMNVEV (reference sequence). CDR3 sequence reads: CASRSSGQPNTIYF. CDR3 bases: TGTGCCAGCAGGTCATCCGGACAGCCAAACACCATATATTTT.

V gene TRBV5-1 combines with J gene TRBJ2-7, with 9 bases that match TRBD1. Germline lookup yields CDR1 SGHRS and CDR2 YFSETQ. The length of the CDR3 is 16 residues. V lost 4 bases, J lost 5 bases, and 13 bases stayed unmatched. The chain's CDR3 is CASSLESGTGFHEQYF. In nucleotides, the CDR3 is TGCGCCAGCAGCCTAGAAAGCGGGACAGGGTTCCACGAGCAGTACTTC.

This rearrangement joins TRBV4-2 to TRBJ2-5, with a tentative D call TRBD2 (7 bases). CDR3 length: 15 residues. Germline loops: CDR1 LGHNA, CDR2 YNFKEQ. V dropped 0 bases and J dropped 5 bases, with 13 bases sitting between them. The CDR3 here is CASSQDLAGAETQYF. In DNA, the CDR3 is TGTGCCAGCAGCCAAGATTTGGCGGGGGCGGAGACCCAGTACTTC.

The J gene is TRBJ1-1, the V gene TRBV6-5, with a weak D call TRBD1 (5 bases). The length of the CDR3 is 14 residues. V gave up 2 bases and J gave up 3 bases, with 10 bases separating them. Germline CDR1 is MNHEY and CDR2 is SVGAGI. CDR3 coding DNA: TGTGCCAGCAGTTACGAGGGGCGCGACACTGAAGCTTTCTTT. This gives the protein CASSYEGRDTEAFF.

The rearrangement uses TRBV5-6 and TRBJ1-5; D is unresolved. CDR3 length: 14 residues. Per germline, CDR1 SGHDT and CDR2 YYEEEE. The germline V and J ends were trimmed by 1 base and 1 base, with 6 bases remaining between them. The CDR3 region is CASSLLSSNQPQHF. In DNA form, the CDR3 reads TGTGCCAGCAGCTTGCTCAGCAGCAATCAGCCCCAGCATTTT.

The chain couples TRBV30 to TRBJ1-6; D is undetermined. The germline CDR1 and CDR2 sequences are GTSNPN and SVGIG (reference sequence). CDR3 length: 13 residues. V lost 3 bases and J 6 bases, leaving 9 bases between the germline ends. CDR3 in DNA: TGTGCCTGGAGCGGACCGATTAATTCACCCCTCCACTTT. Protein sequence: CAWSGPINSPLHF.

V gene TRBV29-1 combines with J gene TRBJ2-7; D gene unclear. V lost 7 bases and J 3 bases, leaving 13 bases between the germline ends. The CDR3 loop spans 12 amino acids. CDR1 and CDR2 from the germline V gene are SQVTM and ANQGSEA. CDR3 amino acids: CSAQGGDYEQYF. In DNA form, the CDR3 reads TGCAGCGCCCAAGGTGGGGACTACGAGCAGTACTTC.

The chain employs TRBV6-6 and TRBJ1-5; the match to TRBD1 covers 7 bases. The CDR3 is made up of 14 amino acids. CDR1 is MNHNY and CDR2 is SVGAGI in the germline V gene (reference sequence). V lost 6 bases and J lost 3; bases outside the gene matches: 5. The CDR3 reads CASRTDRANQPQHF. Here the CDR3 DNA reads TGTGCCAGCAGAACCGACAGGGCCAATCAGCCCCAGCATTTT.